The TCR beta chain under discussion was sequenced for a study of blood T cell repertoires in COVID-19 (dated by TCRdb to 2018 to 2021). Some background on the complete study: The collaborator samples originated in the United States, Italy and Spain and spanned the acute and convalescent phases of COVID-19. The material from the prospective study consisted of cDNA or gDNA derived from T cells, B-cell-depleted T cells, or PBMCs. Samples came from the ongoing ImmuneRACE study (first 160 participants) plus 1,254 subjects from 6 global collaborators. The repertoires were made available in a free public database intended to serve as a resource for research on the immune response to SARS-CoV-2. Where available, HLA class I and class II types were obtained from metadata supplied by the sample provider rather than from assay-based typing. The dataset comprised deeply sampled blood TCRbeta repertoires from subjects exposed to, actively infected with, or recovered from COVID-19. Nearly every sample came with metadata listing a de-identified subject ID, COVID-19 status, age in years and sex.

The CDR3 runs 13 residues from the cysteine to the phenylalanine. Left in the record is the CDR3 DNA by itself, 39 bases read in frame from the first base. V is pruned by 5 bases and J by 4 bases, leaving 1 base of the junction without a gene match. A second Seattle source provided samples from volunteer blood donors who had recovered from COVID-19. The collaborating institutions used their own protocols to collect whole blood in K2EDTA tubes. For TCRbeta analysis, collaborators shipped samples as frozen whole blood, isolated PBMCs, or DNA extracted from either of those sample types. Regarding this clone: Its antigen has not been determined. This may come from a read error, since a much larger clone is one base off. Additional DNA sequences in this sample encode the identical CDR3.

General conclusions and limits of the study: The quantity of clinical and demographic metadata differed by source and by participant and was supplied without curation.

TCRbeta CDR3 regions were amplified from genomic DNA using the immunoSEQ Assay, a bias-controlled multiplex PCR. In the original analysis: The number of nucleated cells in each sample was estimated by amplification of reference gene primers within the assay. To quantify the absolute abundance of each unique TCRbeta CDR3 rearrangement, sequence reads were collapsed and filtered. For each sample, productive Simpson clonality was calculated as the square root of Simpson's diversity index across productive rearrangements. Drawn from immuneACCESS, this table holds only the in-frame rearrangements with V and J called that TCRdb kept. Clones are partly lost; checked studies trace under half to an unresolved V gene and leave the rest unexplained. For V, J and clone size, that table is used; D and trimming come from the DNA. This sample lists approximately 260,000 clones; less than 90% were detected once. The ten largest clones add up to about 5% of the sample.

This clonotype was obtained from a man between 60 and 70 years old who had recovered from COVID-19. The specimen sequenced was peripheral blood. The chain couples TRBV12-3 or TRBV12-4 to TRBJ1-5, with 8 central nucleotides matching TRBD1. This receptor has the CDR3 CASSDRGNQPQHF. The nucleotides read TGTGCCAGCAGTGACAGGGGAAATCAGCCCCAGCATTTT.